Listed below are T cell receptor beta chains from one sample, sequenced in a study of response to subunit inactivated influenza vaccine. One entry per CDR3 protein, called by TCRdb with MiXCR from the RT-PCR reads. This sample has about 620,000 distinct CDR3 sequences, with 11% found just once. This sample was also put to use in a study of T cells expressing NK-cell markers.

The material sequenced was PBMCs from blood, taken on the day of vaccination. The receptors were sampled from a man aged 50-59 years who received an inactivated influenza vaccine. Both conserved end residues are part of each CDR3. D genes are given only for firm matches. Only some rows state a clone size, as once, few, many or a class for expanded clones.

V,size,J,D,DNA,CDR3
TRBV2,NA,TRBJ2-7,NA,TGTGCCAGCAGTGCAGCGGTAGCGGAGGTTTCTGAGCAGTACTTC,CASSAAVAEVSEQYF
TRBV20-1,few,TRBJ2-3,NA,TGCAGTGCTAGATTGGGCACATTCACAGATACGCAGTATTTT,CSARLGTFTDTQYF
TRBV12-3/TRBV12-4,NA,TRBJ2-7,TRBD2,TGTGCCAGCAGTTTTCAAGCGGGAGTCTACGAGCAGTACTTC,CASSFQAGVYEQYF
TRBV11-2,few,TRBJ2-3,TRBD2,TGTGCCAGCAGCTTACTAGCGGGGGACCCCACAGATACGCAGTATTTT,CASSLLAGDPTDTQYF
TRBV7-2,many,TRBJ1-1,TRBD1,TGTGCCAGCAGCGTACCGGGACAGGAGAACACTGAAGCTTTCTTT,CASSVPGQENTEAFF
TRBV3-1,NA,TRBJ2-1,TRBD1,TGTGCCAGCAGCCCCCGGGACAGGTATTACAATGAGCAGTTCTTC,CASSPRDRYYNEQFF
TRBV6-2/TRBV6-3,NA,TRBJ2-7,NA,TGTGCCAGCAGTTACCGGCCGCTGATTGCCTACGAGCAGTACTTC,CASSYRPLIAYEQYF
TRBV7-3,many,TRBJ2-2,NA,TGTGCCAGTACAGGTTCCCCACCCGGGGAGCTGTTTTTT,CASTGSPPGELFF
TRBV12-3/TRBV12-4,few,TRBJ1-4,NA,TGTGCCAGCAGTTTCAGGGATCTACTTAATGAAAAACTGTTTTTT,CASSFRDLLNEKLFF
TRBV20-1,few,TRBJ2-7,NA,TGCAGTGCTAGACAGGACAGAAGCTACGAGCAGTACTTC,CSARQDRSYEQYF
TRBV4-1,many,TRBJ1-3,NA,TGCGCCAGCAGCCAAGATCCCCGTGCGGACACCATATATTTT,CASSQDPRADTIYF
TRBV7-2,NA,TRBJ2-5,NA,TGTGCCAGCAGCCCAATGGTGGGGGCGGTGACCCAGTACTTC,CASSPMVGAVTQYF
TRBV7-7,NA,TRBJ2-5,TRBD1,TGTGCTAGCAGCCGGGACAGGCGGGAGACCCAGTACTTC,CASSRDRRETQYF
TRBV28,few,TRBJ2-7,NA,TGTGCCAGCAGTTTAGCTTTCTACGAGCAGTACTTC,CASSLAFYEQYF
TRBV7-2,few,TRBJ2-7,TRBD1,TGTGCCAGCAGCTTATCGGGACAGGGGAAGCCCAGACCCTACGAGCAGTACTTC,CASSLSGQGKPRPYEQYF
TRBV6-5,NA,TRBJ2-1,NA,TGTGCCAGCAGTTACGGCGGTCTCTCCTACAATGAGCAGTTCTTC,CASSYGGLSYNEQFF
TRBV5-1,few,TRBJ2-2,TRBD1,TGCGCCAGCAGCTCTCAGACAGGGGGGAACACCGGGGAGCTGTTTTTT,CASSSQTGGNTGELFF
TRBV3-1,many,TRBJ1-2,TRBD1,TGTGCCAGCAGGACCAGGGGGATGGATGGCTACACCTTC,CASRTRGMDGYTF
TRBV20-1,many,TRBJ2-2,TRBD2,TGCAGTGCTAGAACTAGCGGGGGGGCCGGGGAGCTGTTTTTT,CSARTSGGAGELFF
TRBV9,NA,TRBJ2-2,TRBD1,TGTGCCAGCAGCGGGACCGGGACAGGGTTTTCGGGGGAGCTGTTTTTT,CASSGTGTGFSGELFF
TRBV5-1,NA,TRBJ2-1,NA,TGCGCCAGCAGCCTAGGGACGGCTCACAATGAGCAGTTCTTC,CASSLGTAHNEQFF
TRBV6-5,few,TRBJ2-3,NA,TGTGCCAGCAGTTACTCGTGGAGGACTGGCACAGATACGCAGTATTTT,CASSYSWRTGTDTQYF
TRBV29-1,few,TRBJ2-2,NA,TGCAGCGCCCTGGCGGGGCGTGGCGGGGAGCTGTTTTTT,CSALAGRGGELFF
TRBV9,NA,TRBJ2-1,TRBD2,TGTGCCAGCAGCGTAGGACTAGCGGGGGGGAAGTTCTTC,CASSVGLAGGKFF
TRBV29-1,few,TRBJ2-3,TRBD2,TGCAGCGTTGAAGTCGCGGGAGATCGATATACGCAGTATTTT,CSVEVAGDRYTQYF
TRBV15,NA,TRBJ1-2,NA,TGTGCCACCAGCAGGGGGTTAAAAGGGTCGACTAACTATGGCTACACCTTC,CATSRGLKGSTNYGYTF
TRBV24-1,few,TRBJ2-1,NA,TGTGCCACCAGTGATGCCGCGGGGGCCAGCCACAATGAGCAGTTCTTC,CATSDAAGASHNEQFF
TRBV7-3,NA,TRBJ2-2,NA,TGTGCCAGCAGCTCTACAGGGTTTCCCGGGGAGCTGTTTTTT,CASSSTGFPGELFF
TRBV24-1,many,TRBJ1-1,NA,TGTGCAACCAAGGGGCTGAACACTGAAGCTTTCTTT,CATKGLNTEAFF
TRBV7-2,many,TRBJ2-7,NA,TGTGCCAGCAGCTTATGGGTTGGCGAGCAGTACTTC,CASSLWVGEQYF
TRBV20-1,many,TRBJ2-1,NA,TGCAGTGCCCCCATCTACAATGAGCAGTTCTTC,CSAPIYNEQFF
TRBV4-1,NA,TRBJ2-1,TRBD2,TGCGCCAGCAGCCAAGCGCTAGCGGGGGGGATGGGTGAGCAGTTCTTC,CASSQALAGGMGEQFF
TRBV5-1,few,TRBJ2-7,NA,TGCGCCAGCAGGGCCCCCGGGTTGAGCTCCTACGAGCAGTACTTC,CASRAPGLSSYEQYF
TRBV20-1,NA,TRBJ2-1,TRBD1,TGCAGTCCTAGGGTCGGGACAGGGGTGTACAATGAGCAGTTCTTC,CSPRVGTGVYNEQFF
TRBV12-3/TRBV12-4,many,TRBJ1-4,NA,TGTGCCAGCAGCCGATGGACCAATGAAAAACTGTTTTTT,CASSRWTNEKLFF
TRBV7-8,NA,TRBJ1-3,NA,TGTGCCAGCACCTCCCTCTCTGGAAACACCATATATTTT,CASTSLSGNTIYF
TRBV7-2,NA,TRBJ2-7,TRBD1,TGTGCCAGCAGCACGGACAGGGGTCCTTACGAGCAGTACTTC,CASSTDRGPYEQYF
TRBV27,once,TRBJ2-7,NA,TGTGCCAGCAGTGCCGCGGGACTGGGGTCCTACGAGCAGTACTTC,CASSAAGLGSYEQYF
TRBV9,few,TRBJ2-7,NA,TGTGCCAGCAGCCCCGGAGTAGCGGGACAGTACGAGCAGTACTTC,CASSPGVAGQYEQYF
TRBV5-1,NA,TRBJ2-3,NA,TGCGCCAGCAGAACTCAGACTAGCACAGATACGCAGTATTTT,CASRTQTSTDTQYF
TRBV7-2,NA,TRBJ2-5,NA,TGTGCCAGCAGCTTAAAACTCGCGGACCAAGAGACCCAGTACTTC,CASSLKLADQETQYF
TRBV7-2,few,TRBJ1-1,TRBD1,TGTGCCAGCAGCTTTTCAGGGTACAGGGGGCGGCGAACTGAAGCTTTCTTT,CASSFSGYRGRRTEAFF
TRBV20-1,NA,TRBJ1-6,NA,TGCAGTGCCCAGGGTGCCCATAATTCACCCCTCCACTTT,CSAQGAHNSPLHF
TRBV5-1,NA,TRBJ2-1,NA,TGCGCCAGCAGCGGGACACATAGCTCCTACAATGAGCAGTTCTTC,CASSGTHSSYNEQFF
TRBV6-5,NA,TRBJ2-5,NA,TGTGCCAGCAGTTACTCGGGTTGGGGAGAGACCCATTACTTC,CASSYSGWGETHYF